The 16 T cell receptor beta chains below were found in one sample sequenced in a study of neurological immune-mediated disorders. Each CDR3 protein is one row after TCRdb ran MiXCR on the 5' RACE reads. Of approximately 58,000 distinct CDR3 sequences listed, 6.5% to 8.5% are singletons. Time point of the sample: longitudinal time-point 3. The sample comprised PBMCs. These receptor sequences come from a woman aged 40 to 55 in good health.

This clonotype is classed as medium-sized. J is TRBJ2-1 and V is TRBV7-2, with D possibly being TRBD2 (5 bases). Germline CDR1 SGHTA, CDR2 FQGNSA. This CDR3 is built from 10 residues. CDR3 residues: CGPGDNEQFF. The CDR3 DNA sequence: TGTGGCCCCGGGGACAATGAGCAGTTCTTC.

In this sample, this clonotype turned up many times. The chain combines TRBV6-2 or TRBV6-3 with TRBJ1-1, with 7 positions matching TRBD1. Germline V gene data show CDR1 as MNHEY and CDR2 as SVGEGT. CDR3 size: 15 residues. Trimming cost V 0 bases and J 4 bases; bases outside gene matches: 5. The CDR3 here is CASSYSGTDGTEAFF. In nucleotides, the CDR3 is TGTGCCAGCAGTTACTCCGGGACAGACGGCACTGAAGCTTTCTTT.

This clonotype has a count of ten or more. This chain connects TRBV9 to TRBJ2-1; D may correspond to TRBD1 or TRBD2 (5 bases each). CDR1 and CDR2 from the germline V gene are SGDLS and YYNGEE. V was cut by 0 bases and J by 0 bases, with 10 bases left in between. The CDR3 consists of 16 residues. The CDR3 here is CASSVGWDRSYNEQFF. The CDR3 coding sequence is TGTGCCAGCAGCGTAGGTTGGGACCGCTCCTACAATGAGCAGTTCTTC.

There are many counts of this clonotype. The chain combines TRBV7-8 with TRBJ2-1; tentatively, D is TRBD2 (6 bases). The V end was cut by 5 bases, the J end by 4 bases, with 18 bases between. The V gene's germline CDR1 is SGHVS and CDR2 FQNEAQ. This CDR3 spans 16 amino acids. This CDR3 is CASSRTGLREYNEQFF. As DNA, the CDR3 is TGTGCCAGCAGCCGAACGGGACTCCGAGAATACAATGAGCAGTTCTTC.

The rearrangement links TRBV12-3 or TRBV12-4 to TRBJ1-1; 10 bases agree with TRBD1. V was clipped by 5 bases and J by 4 bases; unmatched bases: 10. This CDR3 comprises 16 residues. In DNA, the CDR3 is TGTGCCAGCAGTCCAGGAATAGGACAGGGGGTCACTGAAGCTTTCTTT. It yields the protein CASSPGIGQGVTEAFF.

This clonotype was observed at least ten times. The J gene is TRBJ2-7, the V gene TRBV10-3; D not certain. This CDR3 has 14 residues. V was clipped by 6 bases and J by 9 bases, with 21 bases between them. CDR1 and CDR2 from the germline V gene are ENHRY and SYGVKD. CDR3 DNA: TGTGCCATCAGGGGAACCGGGCCGGGTATGGTGCAGTACTTC. This encodes CAIRGTGPGMVQYF.

There are many counts of this clonotype. The CDR3 sequence: CSARDSREFRPQHF. The DNA of the CDR3 is TGCAGTGCTAGAGATAGCAGGGAATTCCGGCCCCAGCATTTT. This chain uses TRBV20-1 with TRBJ1-5, with D perhaps matching TRBD1 (5 bases). V was clipped by 0 bases and J by 9 bases, with 15 bases between them. CDR1 is DFQATT, CDR2 SNEGSKA, per germline (reference sequence). There are 14 residues in the CDR3.

This clonotype was counted ten times or more. This chain links TRBV6-5 with TRBJ2-7; TRBD2 agrees at 7 bases. The CDR3 extends over 16 amino acids. The germline CDR1 and CDR2 sequences are MNHEY and SVGAGI. J was trimmed by 4 bases and V by 2 bases; bases with no gene match: 11. The DNA of the CDR3 is TGTGCCAGCAGTTACAGTGGGGGAGGGCCTTCGTACGAGCAGTACTTC. This encodes CASSYSGGGPSYEQYF.

Many counts were recorded for this clonotype. This rearrangement joins TRBV5-1 to TRBJ1-2; D is ambiguous. Germline V gene data show CDR1 as SGHRS and CDR2 as YFSETQ. V dropped 0 bases and J dropped 4 bases, with 13 bases sitting between them. The CDR3 has 15 residues. The CDR3 region is CASSLEGAGIYGYTF. The CDR3 DNA reads TGCGCCAGCAGCTTGGAGGGCGCCGGGATCTATGGCTACACCTTC. The full variable domain, in which reference TRBV5-1 and TRBJ1-2 provide the parts outside the CDR3, is KAGVTQTPRYLIKTRGQQVTLSCSPISGHRSVSWYQQTPGQGLQFLFEYFSETQRNKGNFPGRFSGRQFSNSRSEMNVSTLELGDSALYLCASSLEGAGIYGYTFGSGTRLTVV.

This clonotype was seen many times. The V gene is TRBV29-1, the J gene TRBJ1-2; TRBD1 matches 12 bases. V was clipped by 6 bases and J by 2 bases; unmatched bases: 4. This CDR3 contains 14 residues. Looked up from germline, CDR1 is SQVTM and CDR2 is ANQGSEA. Here the CDR3 reads CSVEGTGGNYGYTF. CDR3 coding DNA: TGCAGCGTCGAGGGGACAGGGGGCAACTATGGCTACACCTTC.

This clonotype occurred many times. The chain recombines TRBV12-3 or TRBV12-4 with TRBJ2-2, with D tentatively TRBD1 (6 bases). CDR3 size: 15 residues. V lost 2 bases and J lost 4, with 11 bases in between. The CDR3 region is CASSLIGGGTGELFF. CDR3 sequence (DNA): TGTGCCAGCAGTTTAATAGGGGGTGGCACCGGGGAGCTGTTTTTT.

This clonotype occurred many times. This chain links TRBV3-1 with TRBJ2-7, with 9 positions matching TRBD1. This CDR3 comprises 14 residues. Germline assignment: CDR1 LGHDT and CDR2 YNNKEL (reference sequence). V shed 4 bases, J shed 1 base, and the junction held 2 bases outside the gene matches. The CDR3 sequence: CASSPGQGSYEQYF. The CDR3 coding sequence is TGTGCCAGCAGCCCGGGACAGGGTTCCTACGAGCAGTACTTC.

The sample holds many counts of this clonotype. This chain links TRBV10-3 with TRBJ1-3; 7 positions match TRBD1. V was clipped by 2 bases and J by 0 bases; unmatched bases: 10. The CDR3 sequence is 18 residues long. Germline CDR1 ENHRY, CDR2 SYGVKD. CDR3 DNA: TGTGCCATCAGTGAGATGACAGGGAATTACTACTCTGGAAACACCATATATTTT. Translation gives CAISEMTGNYYSGNTIYF.

This clonotype was counted at least ten times. V and J are TRBV18 and TRBJ2-1, with a possible D match to TRBD2 (5 bases). Germline CDR1 is KGHSH and CDR2 is LQKENI. The CDR3 contains 14 residues. Trimming removed 6 bases from V and 5 bases from J, with 14 bases in between. The DNA for the CDR3 is TGTGCCAGCTCCGATATACTAGGAAACAATGAGCAGTTCTTC. Translating it yields CASSDILGNNEQFF.

This rearrangement joins TRBV6-6 to TRBJ2-1; D remains unclear. The germline V gene encodes CDR1 MNHNY and CDR2 SVGAGI (reference sequence). CDR3 length: 15 amino acids. Trimming took 2 bases from V and 0 from J, leaving 8 bases between them. CDR3 region: CASSYVSSSYNEQFF. The CDR3 nucleotides read TGTGCCAGCAGTTACGTGTCTAGCTCCTACAATGAGCAGTTCTTC.

This clonotype has ten or more counts. The chain recombines TRBV5-1 with TRBJ2-1; unclear D gene. Per germline, CDR1 SGHRS and CDR2 YFSETQ. Trimming shortened V by 5 bases and J by 0 bases, and 9 bases separated the two germline ends. The CDR3 is 14 residues long. The CDR3 loop reads CASRAGSSYNEQFF. DNA for the CDR3: TGCGCCAGCAGGGCAGGTAGCTCCTACAATGAGCAGTTCTTC.